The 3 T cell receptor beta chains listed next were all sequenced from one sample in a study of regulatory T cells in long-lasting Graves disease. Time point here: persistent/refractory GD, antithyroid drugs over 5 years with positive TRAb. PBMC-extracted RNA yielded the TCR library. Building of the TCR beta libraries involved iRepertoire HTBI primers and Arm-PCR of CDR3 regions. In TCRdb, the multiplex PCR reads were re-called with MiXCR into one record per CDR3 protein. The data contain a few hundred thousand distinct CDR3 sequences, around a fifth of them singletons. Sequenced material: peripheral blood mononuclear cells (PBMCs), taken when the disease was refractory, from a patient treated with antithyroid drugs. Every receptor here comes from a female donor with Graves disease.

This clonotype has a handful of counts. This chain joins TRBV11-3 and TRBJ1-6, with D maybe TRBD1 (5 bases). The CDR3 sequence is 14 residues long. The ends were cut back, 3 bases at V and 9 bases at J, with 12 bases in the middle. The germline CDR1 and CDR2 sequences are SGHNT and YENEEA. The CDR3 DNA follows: TGTGCCAGCAGCTTTGGTCAGGGTGGTTCACCCCTCCACTTT. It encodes CASSFGQGGSPLHF.

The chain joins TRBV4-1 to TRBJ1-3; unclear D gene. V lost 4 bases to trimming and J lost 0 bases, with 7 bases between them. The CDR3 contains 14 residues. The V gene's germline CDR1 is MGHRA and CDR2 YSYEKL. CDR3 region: CASSRGHSGNTIYF. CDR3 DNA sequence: TGCGCCAGCAGCCGAGGCCACTCTGGAAACACCATATATTTT.

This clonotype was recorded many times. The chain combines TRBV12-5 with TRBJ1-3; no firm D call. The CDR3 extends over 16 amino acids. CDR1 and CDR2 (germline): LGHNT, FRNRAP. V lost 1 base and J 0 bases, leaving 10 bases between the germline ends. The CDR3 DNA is TGTGCTAGTGGTTTGGCTCCCACGATCTCTGGAAACACCATATATTTT. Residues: CASGLAPTISGNTIYF.